Listed below are T cell receptor beta chains from one sample, sequenced in a study of long-term antiretroviral therapy in people with HIV. The protocol was immunoSEQ multiplex PCR, while the TCRdb copy is restricted to in-frame clones and leaves out a portion. The sample records 25,000 to 35,000 clones, 91% being singletons. The input for sequencing was unsorted PBMCs, taken 3.1 years after starting antiretroviral therapy. Receptors originate from a man between 18 and 29 years old with HIV. CDR3s include the opening cysteine and the closing phenylalanine or tryptophan. The D gene is left open where the match is weak. Not every row has a clone size; where given, it reads once, few, many or a size class.

v_gene: TRBV7-2
j_gene: TRBJ2-7
abundance: .
d_gene: .
CDR3nt: TGTGCCAGCAGCCCGGGTCATGGCTACGAGCAGTACTTC
CDR3aa: CASSPGHGYEQYF

v_gene: TRBV5-1
j_gene: TRBJ2-7
abundance: .
d_gene: TRBD1
CDR3nt: TGCGCCAGCAGCTTGCACAGGGGGCTAGTCGAGCAGTACTTC
CDR3aa: CASSLHRGLVEQYF

v_gene: TRBV19
j_gene: TRBJ1-2
abundance: .
d_gene: TRBD1
CDR3nt: TGTGCCAGTAGTACGGACAGGGCGCGTGGCTACACCTTC
CDR3aa: CASSTDRARGYTF

v_gene: TRBV4-1
j_gene: TRBJ2-7
abundance: .
d_gene: TRBD1
CDR3nt: TGCGCCAGCAGCCAGGCCGGGACAGGGGGCTCCTACGAGCAGTACTTC
CDR3aa: CASSQAGTGGSYEQYF

v_gene: TRBV4-1
j_gene: TRBJ1-5
abundance: .
d_gene: .
CDR3nt: TGCGCCAGCAGCCAAGTGGCAGTAGGGGCCCAGCCCCAGCATTTT
CDR3aa: CASSQVAVGAQPQHF

v_gene: TRBV7-6
j_gene: TRBJ2-2
abundance: .
d_gene: TRBD2
CDR3nt: TGTGCCAGCAGCTCCCCGGGGGGGAACACCGGGGAGCTGTTTTTT
CDR3aa: CASSSPGGNTGELFF

v_gene: TRBV27
j_gene: TRBJ2-7
abundance: .
d_gene: TRBD2
CDR3nt: TGTGCCACCTCGAGGACTAGCGGGGCCTACGAGCAGTACTTC
CDR3aa: CATSRTSGAYEQYF

v_gene: TRBV19
j_gene: TRBJ2-7
abundance: .
d_gene: TRBD1
CDR3nt: TGTGCCAGTAGTATTGGGACAGGGGGCGAGCAGTACTTC
CDR3aa: CASSIGTGGEQYF

v_gene: TRBV5-1
j_gene: TRBJ1-1
abundance: .
d_gene: .
CDR3nt: TGCGCCAGCAGCCCACCGAACACTGAAGCTTTCTTT
CDR3aa: CASSPPNTEAFF

v_gene: TRBV2
j_gene: TRBJ2-1
abundance: once
d_gene: .
CDR3nt: TGTGCCAGCAGCTACAGGGAGGCATATGTTGGGTCCTACAATGAGCAGTTCTTC
CDR3aa: CASSYREAYVGSYNEQFF

v_gene: TRBV9
j_gene: TRBJ1-1
abundance: .
d_gene: .
CDR3nt: TGTGCCAGCAGCGCATCGGTCGCCTCGAACACTGAAGCTTTCTTT
CDR3aa: CASSASVASNTEAFF

v_gene: TRBV5-1
j_gene: TRBJ2-2
abundance: .
d_gene: TRBD2
CDR3nt: TGCGCCAGCAGGACGGGGGGGTCCACCGGGGAGCTGTTTTTT
CDR3aa: CASRTGGSTGELFF

v_gene: TRBV15
j_gene: TRBJ2-2
abundance: .
d_gene: TRBD1
CDR3nt: TGTGCCTCCGAAGAGGGACAGGGTACAGGGGAGCTGTTTTTT
CDR3aa: CASEEGQGTGELFF

v_gene: TRBV4-2
j_gene: TRBJ2-7
abundance: once
d_gene: .
CDR3nt: TGTGCCAGCAGCCAAGTACTGCCCGGCCCCATGGGGGCGTCCTACGAGCAGTACTTC
CDR3aa: CASSQVLPGPMGASYEQYF

v_gene: TRBV5-6
j_gene: TRBJ2-5
abundance: .
d_gene: .
CDR3nt: TGTGCCAGCAGCGTCGTAGCTACCTGGGGGACCCAGTACTTC
CDR3aa: CASSVVATWGTQYF

v_gene: TRBV27
j_gene: TRBJ2-7
abundance: .
d_gene: TRBD1
CDR3nt: TGTGCCAGCAACCAGGGGACCGGGACAGACGCCTCCTACGAGCAGTACTTC
CDR3aa: CASNQGTGTDASYEQYF

v_gene: TRBV6-6
j_gene: TRBJ1-1
abundance: .
d_gene: TRBD1
CDR3nt: TGTGCCACCGCGACAGGGTCGAACACTGAAGCTTTCTTT
CDR3aa: CATATGSNTEAFF

v_gene: TRBV5-1
j_gene: TRBJ2-3
abundance: .
d_gene: TRBD2
CDR3nt: TGCGCCAGCAGCTTTGGTCCTAGCGGGGGTATCGCAGATACGCAGTATTTT
CDR3aa: CASSFGPSGGIADTQYF

v_gene: TRBV7-6
j_gene: TRBJ1-3
abundance: .
d_gene: .
CDR3nt: TGTGCCAGCAGCTTAGGCTCTGGAAACACCATATATTTT
CDR3aa: CASSLGSGNTIYF

v_gene: TRBV2
j_gene: TRBJ2-1
abundance: .
d_gene: .
CDR3nt: TGTGCCAGCAGTGAATCTAGATTAGCCGGTGAGCAGTTCTTC
CDR3aa: CASSESRLAGEQFF